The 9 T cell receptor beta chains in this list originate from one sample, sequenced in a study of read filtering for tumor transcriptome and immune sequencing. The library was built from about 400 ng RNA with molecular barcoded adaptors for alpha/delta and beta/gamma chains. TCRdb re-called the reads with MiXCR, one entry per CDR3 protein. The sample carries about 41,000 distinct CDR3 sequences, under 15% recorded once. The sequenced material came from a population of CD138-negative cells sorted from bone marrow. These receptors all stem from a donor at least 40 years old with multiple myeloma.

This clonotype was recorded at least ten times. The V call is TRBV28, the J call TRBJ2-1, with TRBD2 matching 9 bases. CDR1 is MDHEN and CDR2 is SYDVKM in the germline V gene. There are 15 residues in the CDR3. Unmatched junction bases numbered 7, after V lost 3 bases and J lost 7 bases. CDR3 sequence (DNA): TGTGCCAGCAGTTTGGGCGGGAGGGCCGAGAATGAGCAGTTCTTC. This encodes CASSLGGRAENEQFF.

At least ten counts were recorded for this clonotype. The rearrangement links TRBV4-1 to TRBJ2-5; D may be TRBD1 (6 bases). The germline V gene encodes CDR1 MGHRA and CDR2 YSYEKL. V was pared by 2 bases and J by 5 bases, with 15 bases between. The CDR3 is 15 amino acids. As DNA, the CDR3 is TGCGCCAGCAGCCAAAAGACAGGCGCCTGGGAGACCCAGTACTTC. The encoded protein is CASSQKTGAWETQYF.

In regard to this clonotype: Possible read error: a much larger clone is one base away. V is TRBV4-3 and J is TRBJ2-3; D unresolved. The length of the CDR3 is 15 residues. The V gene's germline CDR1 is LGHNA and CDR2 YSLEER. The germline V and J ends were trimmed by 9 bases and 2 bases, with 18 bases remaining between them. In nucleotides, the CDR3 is TGCGCCAGTAAACCAAACCCAGGATACACAGATACGCAGTATTTT. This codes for CASKPNPGYTDTQYF.

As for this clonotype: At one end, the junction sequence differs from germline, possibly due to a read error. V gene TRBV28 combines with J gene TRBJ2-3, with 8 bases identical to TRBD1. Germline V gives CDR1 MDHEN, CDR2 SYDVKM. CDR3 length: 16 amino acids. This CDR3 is CASSSLGQAGKDTLYF. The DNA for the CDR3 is TGTGCCAGCAGTTCTCTGGGACAGGCGGGCAAAGATACGCTGTATTTT.

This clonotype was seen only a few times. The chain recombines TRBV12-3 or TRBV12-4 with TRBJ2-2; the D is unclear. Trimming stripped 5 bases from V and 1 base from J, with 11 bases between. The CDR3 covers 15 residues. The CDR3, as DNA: TGTGCCAGCAGTCCTCGACGGTTGAACACCGGGGAGCTGTTTTTT. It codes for CASSPRRLNTGELFF.

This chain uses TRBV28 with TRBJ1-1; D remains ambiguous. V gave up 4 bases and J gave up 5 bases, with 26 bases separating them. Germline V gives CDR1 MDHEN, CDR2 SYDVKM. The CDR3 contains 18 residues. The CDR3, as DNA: TGTGCCAGCAGTTCTTATTATCCCAAGTCGGGGATTGGAACTGAAGCTTTCTTT. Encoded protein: CASSSYYPKSGIGTEAFF. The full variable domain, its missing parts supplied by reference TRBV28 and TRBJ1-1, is DVKVTQSSRYLVKRTGEKVFLECVQDMDHENMFWYRQDPGLGLRLIYFSYDVKMKEKGDIPEGYSVSREKKERFSLILESASTNQTSMYLCASSSYYPKSGIGTEAFFGQGTRLTVV.

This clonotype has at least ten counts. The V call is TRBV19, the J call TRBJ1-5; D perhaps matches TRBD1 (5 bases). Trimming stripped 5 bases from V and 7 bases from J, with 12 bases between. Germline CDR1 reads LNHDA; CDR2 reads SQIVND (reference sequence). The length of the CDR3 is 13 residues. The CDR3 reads CASSERGIQPQHF. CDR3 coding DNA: TGTGCCAGTAGTGAGAGGGGCATCCAGCCCCAGCATTTT.

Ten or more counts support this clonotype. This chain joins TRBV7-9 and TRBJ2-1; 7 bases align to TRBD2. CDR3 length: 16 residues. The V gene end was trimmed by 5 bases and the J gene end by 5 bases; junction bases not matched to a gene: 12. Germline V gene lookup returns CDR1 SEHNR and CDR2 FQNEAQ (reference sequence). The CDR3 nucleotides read TGTGCCAGCAGCCGACCAAGCCAGCGGGGTAACAATGAGCAGTTCTTC. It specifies CASSRPSQRGNNEQFF.

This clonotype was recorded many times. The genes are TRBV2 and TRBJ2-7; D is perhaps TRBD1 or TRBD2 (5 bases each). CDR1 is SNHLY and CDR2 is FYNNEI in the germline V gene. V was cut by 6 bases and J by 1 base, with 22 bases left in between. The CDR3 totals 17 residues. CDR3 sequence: CASRPTRDEFSSYEQYF. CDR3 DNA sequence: TGTGCCAGCAGGCCAACTAGGGACGAGTTTTCTTCCTACGAGCAGTACTTC.